The 6 T cell receptor beta chains presented below share a single source sample, sequenced in a study of T cell responses to AZD1222 COVID-19 vaccine. Assay: immunoSEQ multiplex PCR; the TCRdb copy retains only in-frame clones and omits some. The profile covers about 180,000 clones, with roughly 94% appearing a single time and around 1.6% taken by the ten largest. Sequenced here: peripheral blood, sampled 28 days after the second AZD1222 dose. The receptors derive from an adult who received the AZD1222 COVID-19 vaccine.

This chain joins TRBV5-1 and TRBJ2-7; TRBD1 aligns across 9 bases. In germline, CDR1 is SGHRS, CDR2 YFSETQ. The CDR3 is 17 residues long. J gave up 0 bases and V 4 bases, and 11 bases lay outside the gene matches. CDR3 DNA: TGCGCCAGCAGCCGAAAAAAACAGGGGGCGAGCTCCTACGAGCAGTACTTC. It specifies CASSRKKQGASSYEQYF.

V and J are TRBV6-5 and TRBJ1-6; D is ambiguous. V was pared by 7 bases and J by 7 bases, with 8 bases between. CDR3 length: 12 amino acids. The germline gives CDR1 MNHEY, CDR2 SVGAGI. CDR3 sequence (DNA): TGTGCCAGCAAGACCGTAAATTCACCCCTCCACTTT. Its protein is CASKTVNSPLHF.

The V gene is TRBV5-4, the J gene TRBJ1-1; 9 bases agree with TRBD1. Germline CDR1 is SGHNT and CDR2 is YYREEE (reference sequence). V lost 4 bases, J lost 1 base, and 5 bases stayed unmatched. This CDR3 comprises 15 residues. The CDR3 DNA follows: TGTGCCAGCAGCAAACCGGGACAGGGGAACACTGAAGCTTTCTTT. As protein: CASSKPGQGNTEAFF.

This chain connects TRBV11-2 to TRBJ1-1; possible D gene TRBD1, 5 bases. The CDR3 extends over 14 amino acids. Germline CDR1 is SGHAT and CDR2 is FQNNGV. The ends were cut back, 1 base at V and 5 bases at J, with 11 bases in the middle. The CDR3 sequence: CASSLVPGSTEAFF. The CDR3 DNA reads as TGTGCCAGCAGCTTAGTCCCAGGGTCTACTGAAGCTTTCTTT.

The gene calls are TRBV25-1 and TRBJ1-1; D is unresolved. Germline V gene lookup returns CDR1 MGHDK and CDR2 SYGVNS. Trimming removed 5 bases from V and 8 bases from J, with 18 bases in between. The CDR3 contains 14 residues. The CDR3 here is CASSPLRPYDEAFF. CDR3 bases: TGTGCCAGCAGTCCTCTGAGACCCTATGACGAAGCTTTCTTT.

The chain couples TRBV7-9 to TRBJ1-2, with D hard to call. CDR1 and CDR2 from the germline V gene are SEHNR and FQNEAQ (reference sequence). The CDR3 runs to 12 residues. Trimming took 4 bases from V and 4 from J, leaving 7 bases between them. CDR3 sequence: CASSSHTYGYTF. Written as DNA, the CDR3 is TGTGCCAGCAGCTCACATACCTATGGCTACACCTTC.